A single sample is the source of the 32 T cell receptor beta chains below, sequenced in a study of metastatic and nonmetastatic thyroid tumors (dated by TCRdb to the early 2020s). Library preparation was by PCR. Instrument on record: Illumina HiSeq 4000. The public sequencing data were trimmed at Q25 with fastp and processed into clonotypes with MiXCR by TCRdb, which kept only in-frame beta chains. Present in this sample are roughly 20,000 clones, 11% of which were seen just once. Clones ranked in the top ten supply roughly 8% of the sample. No patient had received any treatment before thyroid surgery. The sample taken for sequencing was blood. These receptors all come from a female donor with papillary thyroid cancer or a benign thyroid nodule (not recorded which). Some clones in this sample may be carry-over from other donors' samples.

By share, this clone counts as medium-sized. The V gene is TRBV6-1, the J gene TRBJ1-6; weak D call: TRBD1 (5 bases). This CDR3 comprises 13 residues. In germline, CDR1 is MNHNS, CDR2 SASEGT. V was shortened by 7 bases and J by 6 bases, with 10 bases between the two germline ends. In DNA form, the CDR3 reads TGTGCCAGCAAGACAGAGATTAATTCACCCCTCCACTTT. Residues: CASKTEINSPLHF.

The chain links TRBV6-1 to TRBJ2-3; D is ambiguous. Germline lookup yields CDR1 MNHNS and CDR2 SASEGT. The CDR3 contains 12 residues. Deletions cut 2 bases from V and 5 bases from J, with 5 bases between. CDR3 DNA sequence: TGTGCCAGCAGTGAACGGAAAGATACGCAGTATTTT. As protein: CASSERKDTQYF.

This clone was seen ten or more times. This sequence joins TRBV25-1 and TRBJ2-3; 11 nucleotides line up with TRBD2. J gave up 6 bases and V 2 bases, and 10 bases lay outside the gene matches. This CDR3 has 17 residues. Per germline, CDR1 MGHDK and CDR2 SYGVNS. The CDR3 DNA sequence: TGTGCCAGCAGTGAAGGATCTCCTAGCGGGAGGCCTGATACGCAGTATTTT. It specifies CASSEGSPSGRPDTQYF. Based on the CDR3 plus reference TRBV25-1 and TRBJ2-3, the full variable domain is EADIYQTPRYLVIGTGKKITLECSQTMGHDKMYWYQQDPGMELHLIHYSYGVNSTEKGDLSSESTVSRIRTEHFPLTLESARPSHTSQYLCASSEGSPSGRPDTQYFGPGTRLTVL.

The chain has TRBV6-5 and TRBJ2-1; possibly TRBD2 for D (6 bases). V lost 4 bases to trimming and J lost 3 bases, with 16 bases between them. CDR3 length: 16 amino acids. CDR1 MNHEY and CDR2 SVGAGI come from the germline V gene. Here the CDR3 reads CASSSGERIFYNEQFF. Written as DNA, the CDR3 is TGTGCCAGCAGTTCGGGGGAGCGGATATTCTACAATGAGCAGTTCTTC.

The V gene is TRBV2, the J gene TRBJ2-3; 10 bases map to TRBD1. The CDR3 totals 16 residues. V shed 8 bases, J shed 6 bases, and the junction held 14 bases outside the gene matches. Looked up from germline, CDR1 is SNHLY and CDR2 is FYNNEI. For the CDR3, the DNA is TGTGCCAGCGAAGGGGACAGGGGCTCCCCGAGTGATACGCAGTATTTT. Residues: CASEGDRGSPSDTQYF.

This clone is medium-sized (0.01 to 0.1%) in the sample. The V gene is TRBV6-1, the J gene TRBJ2-1, with TRBD2 identical over 7 bases. Trimming cost V 6 bases and J 6 bases; bases outside gene matches: 11. The CDR3 consists of 15 residues. Germline-derived CDR1 and CDR2 are MNHNS and SASEGT. CDR3 amino acids: CASSFSGEGPNEQFF. DNA for the CDR3: TGTGCCAGCAGCTTCAGCGGGGAGGGCCCCAATGAGCAGTTCTTC.

Many counts were recorded for this clone. This chain uses TRBV7-8 with TRBJ2-1; D remains unclear. Trimming removed 5 bases from V and 8 bases from J, with 16 bases in between. The CDR3 is 14 amino acids. Germline V gene sequence: CDR1 SGHVS, CDR2 FQNEAQ. CDR3 DNA sequence: TGTGCCAGCAGCCACCACTCAACCCCCTATGAGCAGTTCTTC. Its translation: CASSHHSTPYEQFF.

Regarding this clone: A much larger clone differs by one base, so this may be a read error. Other DNA sequences in this specimen translate into the identical CDR3. The V gene is TRBV15, the J gene TRBJ1-1, with D perhaps matching TRBD1 (5 bases). Per germline, CDR1 LNHNV and CDR2 YYDKDF (reference sequence). The CDR3 runs 14 residues. CDR3 in amino acids: CATSRDGGYTEAFF. The CDR3 DNA follows: TGCGCCACCAGCAGAGATGGGGGATACACTGAAGCTTTCTTT.

This clone was counted many times. Possible read error: a much larger clone is one base away. The same CDR3 arises from other DNA sequences in this sample as well. The chain has TRBV28 and TRBJ2-1; 7 bases match TRBD1. The CDR3 contains 13 residues. Germline V gives CDR1 MDHEN, CDR2 SYDVKM. The CDR3 nucleotides read TGTGCCAGCAGTTTATCCTCCGGACAGGAGCAATTCTTC. It specifies CASSLSSGQEQFF.

In the case of this clone: A much more abundant neighbour one base away suggests this may be a read error. This chain connects TRBV2 to TRBJ2-7; D may be TRBD2 (6 bases). The V gene's germline CDR1 is SNHLY and CDR2 FYNNEI. CDR3 length: 14 residues. The V end was cut by 8 bases, the J end by 1 base, with 15 bases between. CDR3 nucleotide sequence: TGTGCCAGCCGTCTAGCGAACAATTCCTACGAGCAGTACTTC. Its protein product is CASRLANNSYEQYF.

Many counts were recorded for this clone. The chain has TRBV7-6 and TRBJ2-7; weak D call: TRBD1 (6 bases). The ends were cut back, 4 bases at V and 4 bases at J, with 8 bases in the middle. From germline, CDR1 is SGHVS and CDR2 FNYEAQ. There are 12 residues in the CDR3. This CDR3 reads CASSSDRYEQYF. Here the CDR3 DNA reads TGTGCCAGCAGCTCGGACAGATACGAGCAGTACTTC.

This clone was observed a handful of times. The chain combines TRBV6-1 with TRBJ1-1, with a weak D call TRBD1 (6 bases). The CDR3 has 13 amino acids. Trimming shortened V by 6 bases and J by 7 bases, and 15 bases separated the two germline ends. CDR1 MNHNS and CDR2 SASEGT come from the germline V gene. The CDR3 nucleotides read TGTGCCAGCAGACAAGACAGGTTCAGTGAAGCTTTCTTT. The encoded protein is CASRQDRFSEAFF.

Worth noting for this clone: In the same sample, other DNA sequences code for this CDR3. The chain has TRBV5-5 and TRBJ2-7; D gene ambiguous. The CDR3 has 16 residues. Germline assignment: CDR1 SGHKS and CDR2 YYEKEE (reference sequence). Trimming took off 4 bases at V and 2 bases at J, with 19 bases between the two ends. CDR3 DNA: TGTGCCAGCAGCCTGGGTATTTATGGGAAAACCTACGAGCAGTACTTC. This encodes CASSLGIYGKTYEQYF.

This clone was counted at least ten times. The rearrangement joins TRBV20-1 to TRBJ2-1; 7 positions match TRBD2. Germline assignment: CDR1 DFQATT and CDR2 SNEGSKA (reference sequence). The trim removed 0 bases at V and 4 bases at J, leaving 9 bases unmatched. The CDR3 is 16 residues long. CDR3 bases: TGCAGTGCTAGAGATGGGGAGGCGGGAGAGTACAATGAGCAGTTCTTC. Protein product: CSARDGEAGEYNEQFF.

This clone was detected many times. The chain is built from TRBV4-3 and TRBJ2-7, with D perhaps TRBD1 (6 bases). The CDR3 is made up of 13 amino acids. V lost 5 bases, J lost 1 base, and 9 bases lay in between. Germline V gene sequence: CDR1 LGHNA, CDR2 YSLEER. The CDR3 DNA follows: TGCGCCAGCAGCTCGGACAGTTCCTACGAGCAGTACTTC. Protein: CASSSDSSYEQYF.

To note about this clone: A read error may account for a junction end that differs from germline. J is TRBJ2-6 and V is TRBV6-2 or TRBV6-3, with a tentative D call TRBD1 (5 bases). CDR3 size: 17 residues. The germline gives CDR1 MNHEY, CDR2 SVGEGT. CDR3 nucleotide sequence: TGTGCCAGCAGACGTATCGACAGAGACTCTGGGGCCAACGTACTGAATTTC. It specifies CASRRIDRDSGANVLNF.

The rearrangement links TRBV28 to TRBJ2-7, with a possible D match to TRBD2 (6 bases). The CDR3 covers 16 residues. Per the germline V gene, CDR1 is MDHEN and CDR2 is SYDVKM. Trimming shortened V by 6 bases and J by 1 base, and 19 bases separated the two germline ends. The CDR3 spells CASSPRGRRGSYEQYF. CDR3 nucleotide sequence: TGTGCCAGCAGCCCTCGAGGAAGGAGGGGTTCCTACGAGCAGTACTTC.

In this sample, this clone turned up many times. The chain carries TRBV27 and TRBJ2-3, with 7 bases identical to TRBD2. The junction had 13 bases not matched to a gene; V was cut back by 3 bases and J by 4 bases. Per germline, CDR1 MNHEY and CDR2 SMNVEV (reference sequence). The CDR3 length is 17 residues. The CDR3 bases are TGTGCCAGCAGTTTCCTCAGTCGCGGGAGAGCGGCAGATACGCAGTATTTT. Translated, it gives CASSFLSRGRAADTQYF.

In its sample, this clone was seen many times. The chain carries TRBV4-2 and TRBJ2-7, with 8 bases matching TRBD1. V trimming: 4 bases; J trimming: 1 base; junction bases outside the gene matches: 9. The CDR3 sequence is 16 residues long. Germline-derived CDR1 and CDR2 are LGHNA and YNFKEQ. CDR3 bases: TGTGCCAGCAGCCCCCCGATTGGACAGGGATCCTACGAGCAGTACTTC. Protein: CASSPPIGQGSYEQYF.

Many counts were recorded for this clone. This chain joins TRBV20-1 and TRBJ2-7; D might be TRBD1 or TRBD2, each matching 5 bases. Germline CDR1 reads DFQATT; CDR2 reads SNEGSKA (reference sequence). The CDR3 has 14 residues. V was cut by 6 bases and J by 5 bases, with 20 bases left in between. The CDR3: CSAKGRAWADEQYF. CDR3 nucleotides: TGCAGTGCCAAGGGGCGGGCCTGGGCTGACGAGCAGTACTTC.

As concerns this clone: This may be a read error, as it is one base from a much larger clone. The chain carries TRBV24-1 and TRBJ2-5, with D possibly matching TRBD1 (5 bases). V dropped 2 bases and J dropped 1 base, with 10 bases sitting between them. The germline CDR1 and CDR2 sequences are KGHDR and SFDVKD. This CDR3 is 15 amino acids long. CDR3 in amino acids: CATSDSDSFQETQYF. The CDR3, as DNA: TGTGCCACCAGTGATTCAGACAGTTTCCAAGAGACCCAGTACTTC.

The chain is built from TRBV12-3 or TRBV12-4 and TRBJ1-2, with 8 bases aligning to TRBD1. The CDR3 is made up of 13 amino acids. Trimming cost V 6 bases and J 7 bases; bases outside gene matches: 7. CDR3 amino acids: CASRDRVKGGYTF. CDR3 bases: TGTGCCAGCAGGGACAGGGTCAAAGGTGGCTACACCTTC.

This clone was observed at least ten times. The rearrangement uses TRBV11-2 and TRBJ2-1; unclear D gene. The germline V gene encodes CDR1 SGHAT and CDR2 FQNNGV. The CDR3 loop spans 14 amino acids. V shed 1 base and J shed 8 bases, with 12 bases lying between them. The CDR3 loop reads CASSLVEEYDEQFF. As DNA, the CDR3 is TGTGCCAGCAGCTTAGTAGAGGAGTACGATGAGCAGTTCTTC.

This clone was counted a few times. This may come from a read error, since a much larger clone is one base off. V gene TRBV2 combines with J gene TRBJ1-2, with D possibly matching TRBD1 (6 bases). This CDR3 region has 16 residues. The germline CDR1 and CDR2 sequences are SNHLY and FYNNEI. V shed 6 bases and J shed 5 bases, with 22 bases lying between them. The DNA for the CDR3 is TGTGCCAGCAGCTCCAGTGCCGGGACATTTACTTATGGCTACACCTTC. Its translation: CASSSSAGTFTYGYTF. Full variable domain (remainder filled in from reference TRBV2 and TRBJ1-2): EPEVTQTPSHQVTQMGQEVILRCVPISNHLYFYWYRQILGQKVEFLVSFYNNEISEKSEIFDDQFSVERPDGSNFTLKIRSTKLEDSAMYFCASSSSAGTFTYGYTFGSGTRLTVV.

This clone appeared a few times. This could be a read error, since a much larger clone is one nucleotide away. The conserved closing phenylalanine or tryptophan is absent in this CDR3, likely reflecting a read error. V usage is TRBV20-1 and J usage is TRBJ2-7; 15 bases agree with TRBD2. The CDR3 totals 17 residues. The V gene end was trimmed by 0 bases and the J gene end by 3 bases; junction bases not matched to a gene: 6. Germline V gene data show CDR1 as DFQATT and CDR2 as SNEGSKA (reference sequence). The CDR3 region is CSARDRGLAGGRYEQYS. The CDR3 DNA follows: TGCAGTGCTAGAGATCGGGGACTAGCGGGAGGACGCTACGAGCAGTACTCC.

This clone was detected ten times or more. The J gene is TRBJ1-6, the V gene TRBV11-1; the D is unclear. Trimming stripped 1 base from V and 9 bases from J, with 19 bases between. Germline V gene sequence: CDR1 SGHAT, CDR2 FQDESV (reference sequence). The length of the CDR3 is 17 residues. In DNA form, the CDR3 reads TGTGCCAGCAGCTTAGAGCCTTTTCTCCGAGAGGGTTCACCCCTCCACTTT. Protein: CASSLEPFLREGSPLHF.

V is TRBV7-8 and J is TRBJ2-7, with D uncertain. The CDR3 is made up of 14 amino acids. Germline V lookup: CDR1 SGHVS, CDR2 FQNEAQ. The V gene lost 3 bases and the J gene lost 6 bases, with 15 bases spanning the gap. The CDR3 here is CASSLSDARSEQYF. The CDR3 nucleotides read TGTGCCAGCAGCTTGTCCGACGCCCGATCCGAGCAGTACTTC.

This clone has ten or more counts. The rearrangement uses TRBV4-3 and TRBJ2-7; D unclear. Germline V gene lookup returns CDR1 LGHNA and CDR2 YSLEER. Trimming removed 4 bases from V and 3 bases from J, with 10 bases in between. The CDR3 length is 13 residues. The CDR3 sequence: CASSPTEDYEQYF. The CDR3 DNA follows: TGCGCCAGCAGCCCCACTGAAGACTACGAGCAGTACTTC.

The rearrangement links TRBV6-1 to TRBJ2-3; TRBD2 aligns across 7 bases. The V gene end was trimmed by 10 bases and the J gene end by 7 bases; junction bases not matched to a gene: 11. The CDR3 spans 13 residues. The germline V gene has CDR1 MNHNS and CDR2 SASEGT. The CDR3 DNA reads TGTGCCATCGCCGGGTCTAGCGGCCATACGCAGTATTTT. Amino acid sequence: CAIAGSSGHTQYF.

This clone was observed a handful of times. A single base separates this from a much larger clone, so it may be a read error. V and J are TRBV29-1 and TRBJ2-3, with TRBD2 matching 13 bases. The CDR3 sequence is 15 residues long. The germline CDR1 and CDR2 sequences are SQVTM and ANQGSEA. V lost 3 bases, J lost 4 bases, and 4 bases stayed unmatched. The CDR3 sequence: CSVDGLAGVADTQYF. The CDR3 DNA follows: TGCAGCGTTGATGGACTAGCGGGAGTCGCAGATACGCAGTATTTT.

By proportion, this clone is medium-sized. The gene calls are TRBV6-2 or TRBV6-3 and TRBJ2-1; 9 positions agree with TRBD2. With 4 bases clipped from V and 14 bases from J, the junction kept 15 bases outside the gene matches. CDR1 and CDR2 (germline): MNHEY, SVGEGT. This CDR3 is 15 amino acids long. The DNA for the CDR3 is TGTGCCAGCAGTTTTAGGCTAGCGGGACCAACCGGGGAGTTCTTC. Its protein product is CASSFRLAGPTGEFF.

This clone has a count of ten or more. The chain uses TRBV20-1 and TRBJ2-1, with D possibly matching TRBD1 (5 bases). CDR3 length equals 18 residues. Trimming removed 1 base from V and 3 bases from J, with 22 bases in between. Per germline, CDR1 DFQATT and CDR2 SNEGSKA (reference sequence). Here the CDR3 DNA reads TGCAGTGCTAGAGGGCTGAAAGGGGAAGCCCTCGGCTACAATGAGCAGTTCTTC. Residues: CSARGLKGEALGYNEQFF.